This TCR beta chain was sequenced in a study of T cells in Graves' hyperthyroidism and ophthalmopathy. This clonotype was seen ten or more times. Reasons for excluding patients were uncontrolled infection, other autoimmune disease, pregnancy or lactation. The CDR3 sequence is 16 residues long. Germline CDR1 reads DFQATT; CDR2 reads SNEGSKA (reference sequence). The ends were cut back, 3 bases at V and 0 bases at J, with 14 bases in the middle. RNA transcripts yielded amplified TCR beta CDR3 regions. During a first-round RT-PCR of the TCR CDR3, the HTBI primer set was used. TCRdb called the multiplex PCR reads again in MiXCR, with one record for every CDR3 protein. Of some 760,000 distinct CDR3 sequences in the sample, 13% to 15% are singletons; the top ten hold roughly 10%.

The V and J genes are TRBV20-1 and TRBJ2-2; D call uncertain. Sequencing input: blood. The clonotype comes from a woman between 18 and 30 years old with Graves' hyperthyroidism. In DNA, the CDR3 is TGCAGTGCTAGGAGACGGGTATACGCGAACACCGGGGAGCTGTTTTTT. Translated, it gives CSARRRVYANTGELFF.